A single sample gave rise to the 17 T cell receptor beta chains below, sequenced in a study of blood T cell repertoires in COVID-19. Profiling relied on immunoSEQ multiplex PCR, and the TCRdb table lists in-frame clones only, not all of them. Counted here are approximately 93,000 clones, roughly 70% occurring once; the ten biggest clones make up approximately 4.1%. Source material: peripheral blood. The receptors were sampled from a man in his sixties or seventies with COVID-19, enrolled during active disease.

V is TRBV27 and J is TRBJ1-2; D is possibly TRBD1 (6 bases). Germline V gene lookup returns CDR1 MNHEY and CDR2 SMNVEV (reference sequence). The ends were cut back, 6 bases at V and 6 bases at J, with 20 bases in the middle. The CDR3 totals 15 residues. CDR3 bases: TGTGCCAGCAGGTCGGAGCAGGGGTACCGTCATGGCTACACCTTC. Residues: CASRSEQGYRHGYTF.

This clone was seen just once. The V call is TRBV7-8, the J call TRBJ1-1, with 7 bases that match TRBD1. Germline CDR1 is SGHVS and CDR2 is FQNEAQ. V lost 1 base, J lost 0 bases, and 2 bases stayed unmatched. The CDR3 totals 15 residues. As DNA, the CDR3 is TGTGCCAGCAGCTTAGAACAGGGGATGAACACTGAAGCTTTCTTT. Amino acid sequence: CASSLEQGMNTEAFF.

The chain recombines TRBV4-3 with TRBJ1-5; D is ambiguous. CDR1 is LGHNA and CDR2 is YSLEER in the germline V gene. V was shortened by 0 bases and J by 4 bases, with 10 bases between the two germline ends. The CDR3 spans 15 residues. CDR3 protein: CASSQDRGSNQPQHF. CDR3 nucleotide sequence: TGCGCCAGCAGCCAAGATCGTGGCTCGAATCAGCCCCAGCATTTT.

This chain joins TRBV6-5 and TRBJ2-7; tentatively, D is TRBD1 (6 bases). V was cut by 10 bases and J by 4 bases, with 17 bases left in between. Looked up from germline, CDR1 is MNHEY and CDR2 is SVGAGI. The CDR3 is made up of 13 amino acids. CDR3 amino acids: CATGVGAIYEQYF. DNA of the CDR3: TGTGCCACAGGGGTGGGGGCGATATACGAGCAGTACTTC.

A note on this clone: Its ends do not fully match the called genes, so a read error is possible. This chain uses TRBV7-7 with TRBJ2-5; D is uncertain. Germline V gene sequence: CDR1 SSHAT, CDR2 FNYEAQ (reference sequence). This CDR3 has 15 residues. CDR3 sequence (DNA): TGTGCTAGCAGCCGAAATATTGACAAGCAAGAGACCCAGTACTTC. It codes for CASSRNIDKQETQYF.

V gene TRBV5-1 combines with J gene TRBJ2-1; TRBD2 aligns across 10 bases. CDR3 length: 15 amino acids. V lost 3 bases to trimming and J lost 5 bases; unmatched junction nucleotides: 5. Germline V lookup: CDR1 SGHRS, CDR2 YFSETQ. In nucleotides, the CDR3 is TGCGCCAGCAGCTGGACTAGCGGAGCCAACAATGAGCAGTTCTTC. Its protein product is CASSWTSGANNEQFF.

J is TRBJ1-2 and V is TRBV4-2; weak D call: TRBD1 (5 bases). The CDR3 covers 17 residues. V lost 0 bases to trimming and J lost 3 bases, with 17 bases between them. Germline V gene data show CDR1 as LGHNA and CDR2 as YNFKEQ. This CDR3 is CASSQETGRQNHYGYTF. The CDR3 coding sequence is TGTGCCAGCAGCCAAGAGACCGGTAGACAGAACCACTATGGCTACACCTTC.

This clone has more than one count but fewer than ten. CDR3 sequence: CATSRVAAAGNTIYF. CDR3 DNA sequence: TGTGCCACCAGCAGAGTGGCGGCAGCTGGAAACACCATATATTTT. The gene calls are TRBV15 and TRBJ1-3; no clear D. V was pared by 1 base and J by 2 bases, with 9 bases between. Germline CDR1 reads LNHNV; CDR2 reads YYDKDF (reference sequence). There are 15 residues in the CDR3. Together with reference TRBV15 and TRBJ1-3, the CDR3 gives the full variable domain: DAMVIQNPRYQVTQFGKPVTLSCSQTLNHNVMYWYQQKSSQAPKLLFHYYDKDFNNEADTPDNFQSRRPNTSFCFLDIRSPGLGDTAMYLCATSRVAAAGNTIYFGEGSWLTVV.

The sample holds a few counts of this clone. This chain connects TRBV30 to TRBJ2-2, with D perhaps TRBD2 (6 bases). Germline CDR1 is GTSNPN and CDR2 is SVGIG (reference sequence). The CDR3 is 15 residues long. Trimming removed 3 bases from V and 7 bases from J, with 18 bases in between. Here the CDR3 reads CAWRNRPPRGGELFF. The CDR3 DNA reads TGTGCCTGGAGGAACCGACCGCCGCGGGGCGGGGAGCTGTTTTTT.

The rearrangement uses TRBV29-1 and TRBJ2-5, with TRBD2 identical over 7 bases. Per germline, CDR1 SQVTM and CDR2 ANQGSEA. V shed 3 bases, J shed 5 bases, and the junction held 3 bases outside the gene matches. The CDR3 totals 12 residues. In DNA form, the CDR3 reads TGCAGCGTTGAGGGGGGGGGTGAGACCCAGTACTTC. It specifies CSVEGGGETQYF.

The rearrangement joins TRBV18 to TRBJ1-2; 8 bases match TRBD1. Germline values: CDR1 KGHSH, CDR2 LQKENI. V was pared by 3 bases and J by 4 bases, with 7 bases of the junction left unmatched. The CDR3 has 15 amino acids. CDR3 nucleotide sequence: TGTGCCAGCTCACCCGCGACAGGGGAGGGCTATGGCTACACCTTC. Residues: CASSPATGEGYGYTF.

V is TRBV6-5 and J is TRBJ2-7; 12 bases are a match to TRBD2. In germline, CDR1 is MNHEY, CDR2 SVGAGI. The CDR3 is 13 residues long. The V segment lost 7 bases and the J segment 6 bases; nucleotides outside the gene matches: 4. CDR3 region: CASNASGRGEQYF. CDR3 in DNA: TGTGCCAGCAATGCTAGCGGGAGGGGCGAGCAGTACTTC.

This chain uses TRBV11-3 with TRBJ2-3, with D possibly TRBD2 on 6 matching bases. The CDR3 runs to 14 residues. V was pared by 3 bases and J by 5 bases, with 12 bases between. Germline-derived CDR1 and CDR2 are SGHNT and YENEEA. CDR3 sequence reads: CASSFGGSEDTQYF. The DNA for the CDR3 is TGTGCCAGCAGCTTCGGAGGGAGTGAAGATACGCAGTATTTT.

The V call is TRBV24-1, the J call TRBJ2-2; D is uncertain. V was shortened by 1 base and J by 2 bases, with 19 bases between the two germline ends. The CDR3 runs to 19 residues. In germline, CDR1 is KGHDR, CDR2 SFDVKD. CDR3 coding DNA: TGTGCCACCAGTGATTTATACGATCCACTCCCAACCAACACCGGGGAGCTGTTTTTT. Protein sequence: CATSDLYDPLPTNTGELFF.

The chain carries TRBV7-2 and TRBJ1-1; D remains ambiguous. The CDR3 runs 15 residues. Germline CDR1 is SGHTA and CDR2 is FQGNSA. Trimming cost V 1 base and J 0 bases, with 9 bases left between them. CDR3 amino acids: CASSLGGGMNTEAFF. CDR3 bases: TGTGCCAGCAGCTTAGGAGGAGGGATGAACACTGAAGCTTTCTTT.

The chain links TRBV6-1 to TRBJ2-1; possible D gene TRBD2, 6 bases. CDR1 and CDR2 from the germline V gene are MNHNS and SASEGT. This CDR3 spans 20 amino acids. Trimming removed 1 base at V and 5 bases at J, with 27 bases between. CDR3 protein: CASSEVRGSGSLYGHNEQFF. The CDR3, as DNA: TGTGCCAGCAGTGAAGTAAGAGGGAGCGGGTCCCTCTACGGCCACAATGAGCAGTTCTTC.

The chain employs TRBV5-1 and TRBJ1-3, with a tentative D call TRBD1 (5 bases). The germline gives CDR1 SGHRS, CDR2 YFSETQ. CDR3 size: 14 residues. Trimming pared 4 bases from V and 3 bases from J, leaving 11 bases between. In DNA form, the CDR3 reads TGCGCCAGCAGCGGGGGGATTTTTGGAAACACCATATATTTT. Its protein product is CASSGGIFGNTIYF.